Detailed here is one T cell receptor beta chain. Its cognate antigen is unknown. Clones were read by immunoSEQ multiplex PCR, and TCRdb kept only the in-frame ones, dropping some. The data show some 140,000 clones, roughly 90% seen once. This sample stems from a study of T cell responses to AZD1222 COVID-19 vaccine. Study-wide results and caveats: Mostly white British, mostly female donors; authors suggested clonal diversity may be underestimated. The study found Spike-specific TCR breadth and depth rose after two AZD1222 doses.

CDR1 and CDR2 (germline): SGHVS, FNYEAQ. Trimming took 8 bases from V and 4 from J, leaving 21 bases between them. The CDR3 length is 16 residues. This sequence originates from an adult in good health. This specimen was peripheral blood, taken on day 0 of AZD1222 vaccination. The rearrangement links TRBV7-6 to TRBJ2-1; D is tentatively TRBD1 or TRBD2 (5 bases each). Written as DNA, the CDR3 is TGTGCCAGCGGCGAAACGGGCTCCTGGGGGTACAATGAGCAGTTCTTC. It translates to CASGETGSWGYNEQFF. The entire variable domain, with the rest obtained from reference TRBV7-6 and TRBJ2-1, is as follows: GAGVSQSPRYKVTKRGQDVALRCDPISGHVSLYWYRQALGQGPEFLTYFNYEAQQDKSGLPNDRFSAERPEGSISTLTIQRTEQRDSAMYRCASGETGSWGYNEQFFGPGTRLTVL.